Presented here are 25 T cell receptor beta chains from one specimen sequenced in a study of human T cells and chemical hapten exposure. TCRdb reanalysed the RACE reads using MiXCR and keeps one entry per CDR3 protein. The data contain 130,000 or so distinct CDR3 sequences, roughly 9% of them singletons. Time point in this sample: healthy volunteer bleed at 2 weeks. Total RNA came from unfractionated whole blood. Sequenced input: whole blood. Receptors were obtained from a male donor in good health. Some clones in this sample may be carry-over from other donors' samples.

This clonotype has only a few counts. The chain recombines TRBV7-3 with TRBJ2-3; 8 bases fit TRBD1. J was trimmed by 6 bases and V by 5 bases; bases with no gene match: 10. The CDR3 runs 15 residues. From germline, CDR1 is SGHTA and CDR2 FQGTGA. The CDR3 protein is CASSPGDRISDTQYF. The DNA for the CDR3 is TGTGCCAGCAGCCCCGGGGACAGGATTTCCGATACGCAGTATTTT.

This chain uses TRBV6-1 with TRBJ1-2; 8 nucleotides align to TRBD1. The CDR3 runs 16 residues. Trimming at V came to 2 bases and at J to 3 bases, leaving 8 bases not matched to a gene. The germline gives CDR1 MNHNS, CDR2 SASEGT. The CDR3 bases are TGTGCCAGCAGTGAATTCGGGACAGGATCCTACTATGGCTACACCTTC. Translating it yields CASSEFGTGSYYGYTF.

DNA for the CDR3: TGTGCCATCAGAGCCAAGTCCGGGGGGCTTAACTACGAGCAGTACTTC. Its translation is CAIRAKSGGLNYEQYF. The chain has TRBV10-3 and TRBJ2-7, with D possibly matching TRBD2 (7 bases). The CDR3 covers 16 residues. V shed 6 bases and J shed 3 bases, with 21 bases lying between them. Germline values: CDR1 ENHRY, CDR2 SYGVKD.

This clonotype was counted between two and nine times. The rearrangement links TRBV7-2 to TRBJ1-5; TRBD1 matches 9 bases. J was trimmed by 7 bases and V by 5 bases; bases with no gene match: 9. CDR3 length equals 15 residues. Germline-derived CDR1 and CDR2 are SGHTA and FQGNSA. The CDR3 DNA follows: TGTGCCAGCAGCACGACAGGGGGGTACGGGCAGCCCCAGCATTTT. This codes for CASSTTGGYGQPQHF.

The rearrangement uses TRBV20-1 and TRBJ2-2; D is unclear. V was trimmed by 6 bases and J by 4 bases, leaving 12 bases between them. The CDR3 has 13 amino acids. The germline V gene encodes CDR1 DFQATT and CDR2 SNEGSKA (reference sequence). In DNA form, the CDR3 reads TGCAGTGCCGCTGTAACTGGCACCGGGGAGCTGTTTTTT. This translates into CSAAVTGTGELFF.

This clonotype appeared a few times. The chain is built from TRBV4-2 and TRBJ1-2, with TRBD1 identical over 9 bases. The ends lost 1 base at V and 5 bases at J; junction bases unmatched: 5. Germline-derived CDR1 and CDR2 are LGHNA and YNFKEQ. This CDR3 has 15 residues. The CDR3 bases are TGTGCCAGCAGCCAAGCTCCCGGGACAGGGTATGGCTACACCTTC. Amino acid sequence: CASSQAPGTGYGYTF.

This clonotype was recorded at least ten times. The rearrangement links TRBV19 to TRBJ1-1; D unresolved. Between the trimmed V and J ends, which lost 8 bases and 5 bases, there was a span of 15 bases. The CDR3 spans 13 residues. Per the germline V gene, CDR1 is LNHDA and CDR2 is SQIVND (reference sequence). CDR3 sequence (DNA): TGTGCCAGTCGATGGGCGGGTGAGACTGAAGCTTTCTTT. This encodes CASRWAGETEAFF.

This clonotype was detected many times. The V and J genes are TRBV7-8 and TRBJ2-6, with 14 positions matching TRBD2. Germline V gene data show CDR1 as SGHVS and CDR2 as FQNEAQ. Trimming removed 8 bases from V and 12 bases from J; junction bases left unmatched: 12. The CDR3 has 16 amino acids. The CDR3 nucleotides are TGTGCCAGCGCCGGACAGGTGGGACTAGCGGGGGCCGTCCTGACTTTC. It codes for CASAGQVGLAGAVLTF.

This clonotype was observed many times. The CDR3 coding sequence is TGTGCCAGCAGCTCCTACTACGAGCAGTACTTC. Translating it yields CASSSYYEQYF. The chain employs TRBV7-9 and TRBJ2-7; D is unclear. The CDR3 sequence is 11 residues long. The V and J ends lost 4 bases and 3 bases respectively, with 4 bases between them. In germline, CDR1 is SEHNR, CDR2 FQNEAQ (reference sequence).

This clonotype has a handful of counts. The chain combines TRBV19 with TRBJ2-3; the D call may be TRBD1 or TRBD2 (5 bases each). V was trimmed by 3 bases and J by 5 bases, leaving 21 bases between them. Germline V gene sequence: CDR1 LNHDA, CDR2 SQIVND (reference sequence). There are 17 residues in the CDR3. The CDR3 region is CASSIGVRQGGIDTQYF. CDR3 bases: TGTGCCAGTAGTATCGGGGTTCGGCAGGGTGGAATAGATACGCAGTATTTT. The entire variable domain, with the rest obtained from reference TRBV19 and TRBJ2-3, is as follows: DGGITQSPKYLFRKEGQNVTLSCEQNLNHDAMYWYRQDPGQGLRLIYYSQIVNDFQKGDIAEGYSVSREKKESFPLTVTSAQKNPTAFYLCASSIGVRQGGIDTQYFGPGTRLTVL.

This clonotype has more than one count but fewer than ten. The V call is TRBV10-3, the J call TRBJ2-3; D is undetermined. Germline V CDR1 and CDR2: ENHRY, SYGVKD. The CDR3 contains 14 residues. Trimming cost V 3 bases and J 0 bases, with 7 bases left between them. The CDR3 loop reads CAISESESTDTQYF. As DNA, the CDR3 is TGTGCCATCAGTGAAAGCGAGAGCACAGATACGCAGTATTTT.

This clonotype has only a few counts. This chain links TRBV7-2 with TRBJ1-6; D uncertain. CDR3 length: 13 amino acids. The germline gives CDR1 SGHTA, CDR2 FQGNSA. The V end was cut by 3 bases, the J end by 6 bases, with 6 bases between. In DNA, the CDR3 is TGTGCCAGCAGCTTTGGCAGTAATTCACCCCTCCACTTT. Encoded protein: CASSFGSNSPLHF. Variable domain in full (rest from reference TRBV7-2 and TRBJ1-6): GAGVSQSPSNKVTEKGKDVELRCDPISGHTALYWYRQSLGQGLEFLIYFQGNSAPDKSGLPSDRFSAERTGGSVSTLTIQRTQQEDSAVYLCASSFGSNSPLHFGNGTRLTVT.

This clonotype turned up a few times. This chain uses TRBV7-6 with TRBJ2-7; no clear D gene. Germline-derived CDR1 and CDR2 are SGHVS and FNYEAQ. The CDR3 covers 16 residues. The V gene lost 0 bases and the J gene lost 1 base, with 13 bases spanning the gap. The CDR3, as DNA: TGTGCCAGCAGCTTAGCGAGCACAGCCGAGTCCTACGAGCAGTACTTC. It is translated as CASSLASTAESYEQYF.

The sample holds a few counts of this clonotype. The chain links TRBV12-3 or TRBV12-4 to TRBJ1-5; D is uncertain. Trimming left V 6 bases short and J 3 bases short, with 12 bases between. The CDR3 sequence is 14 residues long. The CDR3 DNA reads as TGTGCCAGCAGCATCGCTCAGCTCAATCAGCCCCAGCATTTT. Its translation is CASSIAQLNQPQHF.

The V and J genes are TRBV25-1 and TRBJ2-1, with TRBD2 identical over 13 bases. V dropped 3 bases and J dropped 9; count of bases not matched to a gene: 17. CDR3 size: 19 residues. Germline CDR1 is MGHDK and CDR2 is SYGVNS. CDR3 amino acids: CASSDPITLTSGGVGEQFF. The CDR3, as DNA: TGTGCCAGCAGTGATCCCATCACACTTACTAGCGGGGGGGTGGGTGAGCAGTTCTTC.

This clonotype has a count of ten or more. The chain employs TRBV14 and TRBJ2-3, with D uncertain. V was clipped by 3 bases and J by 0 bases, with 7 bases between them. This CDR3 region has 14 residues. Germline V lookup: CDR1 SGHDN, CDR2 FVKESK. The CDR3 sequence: CASSQGSSTDTQYF. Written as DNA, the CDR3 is TGTGCCAGCAGCCAGGGCAGTAGCACAGATACGCAGTATTTT.

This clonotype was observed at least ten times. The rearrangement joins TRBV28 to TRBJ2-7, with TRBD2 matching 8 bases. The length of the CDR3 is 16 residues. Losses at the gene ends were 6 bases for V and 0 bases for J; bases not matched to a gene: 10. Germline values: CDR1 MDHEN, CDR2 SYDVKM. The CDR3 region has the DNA TGTGCCAGCAGCTTCTCTCTAGCGGGTCTCTCCTACGAGCAGTACTTC. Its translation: CASSFSLAGLSYEQYF.

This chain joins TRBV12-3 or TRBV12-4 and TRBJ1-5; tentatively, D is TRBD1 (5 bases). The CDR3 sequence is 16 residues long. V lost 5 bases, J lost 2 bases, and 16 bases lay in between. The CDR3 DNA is TGTGCCAGCAGTCCCTCGGGGGGGATTCGCAATCAGCCCCAGCATTTT. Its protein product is CASSPSGGIRNQPQHF.

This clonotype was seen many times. CDR3 sequence: CAWSVRWDREASYEQYF. CDR3 sequence (DNA): TGTGCCTGGAGTGTACGGTGGGACAGGGAGGCATCCTACGAGCAGTACTTC. V is TRBV30 and J is TRBJ2-7; 9 nucleotides line up with TRBD1. The V and J ends lost 0 bases and 1 base, in that order; junction bases with no gene match: 10. The CDR3 has 17 residues. Germline CDR1 is GTSNPN and CDR2 is SVGIG (reference sequence).

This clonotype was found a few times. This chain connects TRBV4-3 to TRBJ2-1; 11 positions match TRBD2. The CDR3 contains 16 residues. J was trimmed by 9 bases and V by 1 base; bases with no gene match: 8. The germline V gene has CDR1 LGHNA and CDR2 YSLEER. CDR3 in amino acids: CASSQAGSGGAGEQFF. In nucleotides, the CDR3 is TGCGCCAGCAGCCAAGCGGGTAGCGGGGGGGCAGGTGAGCAGTTCTTC.

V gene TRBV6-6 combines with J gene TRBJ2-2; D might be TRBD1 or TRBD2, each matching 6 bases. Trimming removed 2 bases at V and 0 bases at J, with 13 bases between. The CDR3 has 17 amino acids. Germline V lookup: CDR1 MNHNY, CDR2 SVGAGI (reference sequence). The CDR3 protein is CASSYPWRGTNTGELFF. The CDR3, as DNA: TGTGCCAGCAGTTACCCTTGGAGGGGGACGAACACCGGGGAGCTGTTTTTT.

The CDR3 DNA reads as TGTGCCGGGACTAGCGGTATGAAGACAGATACGCAGTATTTT. Its protein is CAGTSGMKTDTQYF. V is TRBV6-6 and J is TRBJ2-3, with 11 bases identical to TRBD2. The length of the CDR3 is 14 residues. The ends lost 11 bases at V and 3 bases at J; junction bases unmatched: 7. The germline V gene has CDR1 MNHNY and CDR2 SVGAGI (reference sequence).

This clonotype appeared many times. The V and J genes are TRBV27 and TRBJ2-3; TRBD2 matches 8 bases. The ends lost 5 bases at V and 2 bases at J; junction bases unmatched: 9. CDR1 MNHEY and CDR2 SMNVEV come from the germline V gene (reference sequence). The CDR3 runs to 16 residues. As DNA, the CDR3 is TGTGCCAGCAGTCCCACTTTAGCGGGAAACACAGATACGCAGTATTTT. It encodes CASSPTLAGNTDTQYF.

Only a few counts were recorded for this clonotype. The CDR3, as DNA: TGTGCCAGCAGCGAAGTCCTTCAGGGGCAGCAGTACTTC. Its protein product is CASSEVLQGQQYF. The rearrangement joins TRBV3-1 to TRBJ2-7; a possible D gene is TRBD1 (6 bases). Per the germline V gene, CDR1 is LGHDT and CDR2 is YNNKEL (reference sequence). V dropped 5 bases and J dropped 8 bases, with 16 bases sitting between them. The CDR3 spans 13 residues.

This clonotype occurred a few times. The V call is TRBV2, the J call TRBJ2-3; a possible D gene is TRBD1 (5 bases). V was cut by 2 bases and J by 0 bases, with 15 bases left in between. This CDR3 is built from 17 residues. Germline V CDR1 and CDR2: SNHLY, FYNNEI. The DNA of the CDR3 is TGTGCCAGCAGTGAATCCCCAGGGTTATGGAGCACAGATACGCAGTATTTT. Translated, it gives CASSESPGLWSTDTQYF.